Shown below are 17 T cell receptor beta chains from a single sample sequenced in a study of blood T cell repertoires in COVID-19. Generated by immunoSEQ multiplex PCR, the TCRdb table keeps only in-frame clones and is missing some. This table has 150,000 or so clones, about 90% appearing once. Sequencing input: peripheral blood. These receptors were obtained from a man between 50 and 59 years old with acute or convalescent COVID-19.

The gene calls are TRBV6-6 and TRBJ2-7; 9 bases are a match to TRBD1. CDR3 size: 14 residues. After removal of 5 bases from V and 2 bases from J, the junction contained 4 bases not matched to a gene. Germline V CDR1 and CDR2: MNHNY, SVGAGI (reference sequence). CDR3 nucleotides: TGTGCCAGCAGTGCCGGGACAGGGACCTACGAGCAGTACTTC. This translates into CASSAGTGTYEQYF.

The chain combines TRBV6-5 with TRBJ2-1; 7 positions agree with TRBD1. Germline CDR1 MNHEY, CDR2 SVGAGI. The CDR3 extends over 15 amino acids. The junction had 9 bases not matched to a gene; V was cut back by 6 bases and J by 4 bases. CDR3 nucleotide sequence: TGTGCCAGCAGGACCGATAGACAGGGTTACAATGAGCAGTTCTTC. Its protein product is CASRTDRQGYNEQFF.

V is TRBV4-1 and J is TRBJ1-6; 7 positions agree with TRBD1. V shed 3 bases and J 7 bases; nucleotides not matched to a gene: 3. This CDR3 region has 14 residues. CDR1 and CDR2 (germline): MGHRA, YSYEKL. The CDR3 DNA sequence: TGCGCCAGCAGCCAGGAGGGACAGAATTCACCCCTCCACTTT. This gives the protein CASSQEGQNSPLHF.

CDR3 amino acids: CASKLAGHYNEQFF. In DNA, the CDR3 is TGCGCCAGCAAACTAGCGGGGCACTACAATGAGCAGTTCTTC. The rearrangement links TRBV5-1 to TRBJ2-1; 10 bases fit TRBD2. CDR3 size: 14 residues. Trimming cost V 6 bases and J 3 bases; bases outside gene matches: 3. Germline assignment: CDR1 SGHRS and CDR2 YFSETQ.

V is TRBV20-1 and J is TRBJ2-7, with TRBD1 as a possible D gene (5 bases). CDR3 length: 16 residues. Germline V CDR1 and CDR2: DFQATT, SNEGSKA (reference sequence). Trimming pared 3 bases from V and 1 base from J, leaving 19 bases between. CDR3 bases: TGCAGTGCTAGTCCTACCCCAGGGCTGTATTCCTACGAGCAGTACTTC. Its translation: CSASPTPGLYSYEQYF.

CDR3 protein: CASGLSTGGYNEQFF. In DNA, the CDR3 is TGTGCTAGTGGTTTGAGTACAGGGGGCTACAATGAGCAGTTCTTC. The chain links TRBV12-5 to TRBJ2-1; TRBD1 matches at 8 bases. Germline V gene lookup returns CDR1 LGHNT and CDR2 FRNRAP. Trimming removed 2 bases from V and 3 bases from J; junction bases left unmatched: 3. The CDR3 loop spans 15 amino acids.

The chain has TRBV7-9 and TRBJ2-1; perhaps TRBD1 as D (5 bases). V gave up 2 bases and J gave up 8 bases, with 7 bases separating them. The CDR3 has 12 amino acids. From germline, CDR1 is SEHNR and CDR2 FQNEAQ (reference sequence). This chain's CDR3 is CASSLKGDEQFF. The CDR3 nucleotides are TGTGCCAGCAGCTTAAAAGGGGATGAGCAGTTCTTC.

The chain carries TRBV7-2 and TRBJ2-7, with 8 nucleotides matching TRBD1. This CDR3 region has 13 residues. Unmatched junction bases numbered 5, after V lost 6 bases and J lost 4 bases. Germline V gene sequence: CDR1 SGHTA, CDR2 FQGNSA. CDR3: CASSFTGGYEQYV. For the CDR3, the DNA is TGTGCCAGCAGTTTTACAGGGGGATACGAGCAGTACGTC.

This clone appeared a single time. V is TRBV30 and J is TRBJ1-6; unclear D gene. V shed 1 base and J shed 6 bases, with 10 bases lying between them. CDR1 is GTSNPN and CDR2 is SVGIG in the germline V gene (reference sequence). This CDR3 region has 14 residues. The CDR3 DNA reads TGTGCCTGGAGTGACAGCATTTTTAATTCACCCCTCCACTTT. Translated: CAWSDSIFNSPLHF.

The chain is built from TRBV4-2 and TRBJ2-1; 7 nucleotides match TRBD2. CDR1 LGHNA and CDR2 YNFKEQ come from the germline V gene. CDR3 length equals 15 residues. With 2 bases clipped from V and 7 bases from J, the junction kept 8 bases outside the gene matches. The chain's CDR3 is CASSQPQAGSNEQFF. CDR3 nucleotide sequence: TGTGCCAGCAGCCAACCCCAAGCGGGGTCTAATGAGCAGTTCTTC.

This rearrangement joins TRBV28 to TRBJ1-2; perhaps TRBD1 as D (5 bases). V was trimmed by 3 bases and J by 4 bases, leaving 9 bases between them. The CDR3 loop spans 13 amino acids. Germline values: CDR1 MDHEN, CDR2 SYDVKM. CDR3 sequence reads: CASSFGQAYGYTF. As DNA, the CDR3 is TGTGCCAGCAGTTTTGGACAAGCCTATGGCTACACCTTC.

CDR3 DNA sequence: TGTGCCAGTAGCACCTATCTGGGTGGACAGACTAATGAAAAACTGTTTTTT. Translation gives CASSTYLGGQTNEKLFF. The genes are TRBV19 and TRBJ1-4, with D possibly matching TRBD1 (6 bases). CDR3 length: 17 residues. Germline V gene lookup returns CDR1 LNHDA and CDR2 SQIVND (reference sequence). V lost 6 bases, J lost 2 bases, and 19 bases lay in between.

This clone was detected a few times. The CDR3 here is CASSLRWDPRGSNQPQHF. CDR3 DNA sequence: TGTGCCAGCAGTTTAAGGTGGGACCCCAGGGGGAGCAATCAGCCCCAGCATTTT. The chain employs TRBV27 and TRBJ1-5, with 7 bases fitting TRBD1. Germline-derived CDR1 and CDR2 are MNHEY and SMNVEV (reference sequence). With V trimmed by 2 bases and J by 1 base, 11 bases remained unmatched. This CDR3 is built from 18 residues.

The rearrangement links TRBV15 to TRBJ1-5; no definite D call. Trimming left V 4 bases short and J 6 bases short, with 22 bases between. The CDR3 has 17 amino acids. From germline, CDR1 is LNHNV and CDR2 YYDKDF (reference sequence). The CDR3 spells CATSKDTVLGGRQPQHF. DNA for the CDR3: TGTGCCACCAGCAAAGATACAGTCTTGGGAGGCCGTCAGCCCCAGCATTTT.

The chain carries TRBV5-1 and TRBJ1-1, with 7 bases identical to TRBD1. The ends lost 3 bases at V and 0 bases at J; junction bases unmatched: 5. The CDR3 loop spans 15 amino acids. Germline CDR1 is SGHRS and CDR2 is YFSETQ. The CDR3 region is CASSWDSVMNTEAFF. In nucleotides, the CDR3 is TGCGCCAGCAGCTGGGACAGCGTAATGAACACTGAAGCTTTCTTT. Drawing the rest from reference TRBV5-1 and TRBJ1-1, the complete variable domain is KAGVTQTPRYLIKTRGQQVTLSCSPISGHRSVSWYQQTPGQGLQFLFEYFSETQRNKGNFPGRFSGRQFSNSRSEMNVSTLELGDSALYLCASSWDSVMNTEAFFGQGTRLTVV.

This clone was recorded once. The J gene is TRBJ1-3, the V gene TRBV12-3 or TRBV12-4, with D unclear. Trimming removed 5 bases from V and 16 bases from J, with 18 bases in between. The CDR3 consists of 12 residues. The DNA for the CDR3 is TGTGCCAGCAGTCCGGGAAACAGCGCCCCGTATTTT. It yields the protein CASSPGNSAPYF.

The gene calls are TRBV30 and TRBJ1-5; D gene ambiguous. Germline V CDR1 and CDR2: GTSNPN, SVGIG (reference sequence). V shed 2 bases and J shed 1 base, with 15 bases lying between them. The CDR3 spans 16 residues. The CDR3 spells CAWSPHSGVSNQPQHF. In DNA, the CDR3 is TGTGCCTGGAGTCCCCACTCCGGGGTCAGCAATCAGCCCCAGCATTTT.